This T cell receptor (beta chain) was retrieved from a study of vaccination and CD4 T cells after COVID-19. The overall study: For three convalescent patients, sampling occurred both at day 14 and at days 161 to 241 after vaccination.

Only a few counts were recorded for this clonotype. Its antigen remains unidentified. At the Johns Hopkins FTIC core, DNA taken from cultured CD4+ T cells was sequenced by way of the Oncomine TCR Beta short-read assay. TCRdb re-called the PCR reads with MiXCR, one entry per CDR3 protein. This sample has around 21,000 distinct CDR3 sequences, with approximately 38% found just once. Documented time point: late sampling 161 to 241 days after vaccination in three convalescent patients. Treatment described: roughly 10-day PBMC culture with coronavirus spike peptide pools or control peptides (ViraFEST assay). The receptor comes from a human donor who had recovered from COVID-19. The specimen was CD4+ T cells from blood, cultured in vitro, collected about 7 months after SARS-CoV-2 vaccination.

The CDR3 reads CATSMSSGSLGTQYF. The CDR3 coding sequence is TGTGCCACCAGCATGAGTAGCGGGAGTTTGGGGACCCAGTACTTC. The V call is TRBV15, the J call TRBJ2-5; 9 nucleotides agree with TRBD2. Looked up from germline, CDR1 is LNHNV and CDR2 is YYDKDF (reference sequence). Unmatched junction bases numbered 10, after V lost 4 bases and J lost 7 bases. The CDR3 loop spans 15 amino acids.